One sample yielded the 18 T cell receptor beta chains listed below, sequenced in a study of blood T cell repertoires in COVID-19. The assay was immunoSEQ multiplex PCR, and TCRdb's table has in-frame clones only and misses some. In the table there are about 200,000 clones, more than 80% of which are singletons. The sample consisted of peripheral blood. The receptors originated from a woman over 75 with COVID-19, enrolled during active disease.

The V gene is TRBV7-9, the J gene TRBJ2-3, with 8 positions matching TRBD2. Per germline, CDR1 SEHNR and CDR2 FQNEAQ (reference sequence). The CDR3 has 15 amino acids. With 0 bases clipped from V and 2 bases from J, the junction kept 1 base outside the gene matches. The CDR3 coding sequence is TGTGCCAGCAGCTTAGCTAGCGGGATCACAGATACGCAGTATTTT. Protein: CASSLASGITDTQYF.

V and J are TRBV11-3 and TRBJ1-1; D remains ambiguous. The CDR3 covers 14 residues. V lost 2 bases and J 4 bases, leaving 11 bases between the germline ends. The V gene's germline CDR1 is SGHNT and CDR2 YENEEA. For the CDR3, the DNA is TGTGCCAGCAGCTTATCCCACAGCCCCACTGAAGCTTTCTTT. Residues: CASSLSHSPTEAFF.

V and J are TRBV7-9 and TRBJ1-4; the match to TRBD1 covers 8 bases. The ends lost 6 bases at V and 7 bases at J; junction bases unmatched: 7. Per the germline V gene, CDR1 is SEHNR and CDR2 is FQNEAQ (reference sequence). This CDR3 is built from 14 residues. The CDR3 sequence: CASSQDRGGEKLFF. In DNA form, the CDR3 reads TGTGCCAGCAGTCAAGACAGGGGTGGTGAAAAACTGTTTTTT.

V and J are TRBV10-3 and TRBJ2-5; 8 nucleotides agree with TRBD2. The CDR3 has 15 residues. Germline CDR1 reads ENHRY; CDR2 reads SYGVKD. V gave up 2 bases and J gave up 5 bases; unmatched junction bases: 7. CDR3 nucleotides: TGTGCCATCAGTGAGGGTGCGGGGGGATTGGAGACCCAGTACTTC. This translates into CAISEGAGGLETQYF.

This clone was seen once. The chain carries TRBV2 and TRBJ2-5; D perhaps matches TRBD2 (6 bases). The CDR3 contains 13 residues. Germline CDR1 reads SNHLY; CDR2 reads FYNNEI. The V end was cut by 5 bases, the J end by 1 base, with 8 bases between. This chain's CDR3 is CASSREFQETQYF. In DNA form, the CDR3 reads TGTGCCAGCAGTCGGGAGTTCCAAGAGACCCAGTACTTC.

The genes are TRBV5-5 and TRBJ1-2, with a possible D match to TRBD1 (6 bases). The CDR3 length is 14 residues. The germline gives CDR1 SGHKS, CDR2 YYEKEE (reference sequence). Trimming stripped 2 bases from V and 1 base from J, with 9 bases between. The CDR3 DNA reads TGTGCCAGCAGCTTCGGACAGCTTAACTATGGCTACACCTTC. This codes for CASSFGQLNYGYTF.

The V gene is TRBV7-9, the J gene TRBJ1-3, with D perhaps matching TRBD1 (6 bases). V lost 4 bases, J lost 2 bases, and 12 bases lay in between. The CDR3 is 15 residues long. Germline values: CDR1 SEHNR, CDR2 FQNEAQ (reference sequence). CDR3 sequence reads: CASSSPGQPGNTIYF. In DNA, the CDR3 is TGTGCCAGCAGCTCACCCGGACAGCCTGGAAACACCATATATTTT.

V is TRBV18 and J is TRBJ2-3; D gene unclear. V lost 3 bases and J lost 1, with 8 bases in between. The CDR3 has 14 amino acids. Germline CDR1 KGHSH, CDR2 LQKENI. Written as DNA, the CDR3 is TGTGCCAGCTCACCCCTGTCGGGCACAGATACGCAGTATTTT. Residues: CASSPLSGTDTQYF.

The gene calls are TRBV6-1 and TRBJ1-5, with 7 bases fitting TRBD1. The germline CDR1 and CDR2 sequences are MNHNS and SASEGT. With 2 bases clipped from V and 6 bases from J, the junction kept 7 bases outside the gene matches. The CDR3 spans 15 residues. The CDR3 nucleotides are TGTGCCAGCAGTGAATCAACAGGGGTGGGTCAGCCCCAGCATTTT. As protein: CASSESTGVGQPQHF.

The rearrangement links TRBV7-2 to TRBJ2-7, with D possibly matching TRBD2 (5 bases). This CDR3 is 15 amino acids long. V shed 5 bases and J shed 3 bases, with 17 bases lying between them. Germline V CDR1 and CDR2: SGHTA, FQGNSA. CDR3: CASSLTSLGNYEQYF. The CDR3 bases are TGTGCCAGCAGCCTGACTTCCCTCGGGAACTACGAGCAGTACTTC.

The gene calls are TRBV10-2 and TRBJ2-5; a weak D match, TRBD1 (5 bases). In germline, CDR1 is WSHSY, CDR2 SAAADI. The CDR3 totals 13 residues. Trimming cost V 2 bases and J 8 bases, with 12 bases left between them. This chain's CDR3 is CASSEQHQGTQYF. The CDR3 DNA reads TGCGCCAGCAGTGAGCAGCACCAGGGTACCCAGTACTTC.

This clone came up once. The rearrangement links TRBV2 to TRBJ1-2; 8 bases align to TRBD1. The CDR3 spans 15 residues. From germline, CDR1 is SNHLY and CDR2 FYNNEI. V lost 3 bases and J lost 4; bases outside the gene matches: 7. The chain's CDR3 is CASSENGQGGYGYTF. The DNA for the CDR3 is TGTGCCAGCAGTGAGAATGGACAGGGTGGCTATGGCTACACCTTC.

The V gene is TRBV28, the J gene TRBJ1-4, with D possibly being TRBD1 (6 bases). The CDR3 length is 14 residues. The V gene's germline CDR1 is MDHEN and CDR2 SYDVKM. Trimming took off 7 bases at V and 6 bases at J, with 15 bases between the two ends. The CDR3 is CASKLIRGDEKLFF. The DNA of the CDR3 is TGTGCCAGCAAACTGATCAGGGGCGATGAAAAACTGTTTTTT.

The CDR3 spells CATSDSGRANEQFF. CDR3 bases: TGTGCCACCAGTGACAGCGGGAGGGCCAATGAGCAGTTCTTC. This chain joins TRBV24-1 and TRBJ2-1; 10 bases line up with TRBD2. The trim removed 4 bases at V and 6 bases at J, leaving 2 bases unmatched. Germline CDR1 KGHDR, CDR2 SFDVKD. The CDR3 is 14 amino acids.

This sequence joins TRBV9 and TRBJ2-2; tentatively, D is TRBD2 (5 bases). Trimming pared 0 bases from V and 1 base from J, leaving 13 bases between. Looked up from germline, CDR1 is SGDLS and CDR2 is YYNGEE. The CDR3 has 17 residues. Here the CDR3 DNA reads TGTGCCAGCAGCGTAGCTGCCTCCCGGGGGAACACCGGGGAGCTGTTTTTT. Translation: CASSVAASRGNTGELFF.

The CDR3 loop is CASRAGQGSYEQYF. The CDR3 region has the DNA TGTGCCAGCAGAGCTGGACAGGGATCCTACGAGCAGTACTTC. The J gene is TRBJ2-7, the V gene TRBV28; the match to TRBD1 covers 8 bases. The germline gives CDR1 MDHEN, CDR2 SYDVKM. Trimming took 6 bases from V and 1 from J; bases not matched to a gene: 5. The CDR3 is made up of 14 amino acids.

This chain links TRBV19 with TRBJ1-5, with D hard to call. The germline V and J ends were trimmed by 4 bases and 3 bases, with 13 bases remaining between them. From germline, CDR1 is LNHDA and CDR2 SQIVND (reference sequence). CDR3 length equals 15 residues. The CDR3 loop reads CASSTTGLTNQPQHF. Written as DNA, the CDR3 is TGTGCCAGTAGTACAACCGGACTGACCAATCAGCCCCAGCATTTT.

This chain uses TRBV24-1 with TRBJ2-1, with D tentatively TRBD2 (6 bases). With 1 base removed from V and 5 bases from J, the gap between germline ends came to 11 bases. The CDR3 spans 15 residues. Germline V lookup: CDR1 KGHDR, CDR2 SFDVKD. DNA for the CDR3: TGTGCCACCAGTGATTTTGGGGGGAGGCACAATGAGCAGTTCTTC. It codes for CATSDFGGRHNEQFF.